These T cell receptor beta chains were read from a single sample in a study of T cell responses to AZD1222 COVID-19 vaccine. Measured with immunoSEQ multiplex PCR; TCRdb has only the in-frame clones, and not every one. This sample has over 150,000 clones, with around 90% found just once. The material sequenced was peripheral blood, taken on day 0 of AZD1222 vaccination. Receptors originate from an adult in good health. CDR3s include the opening cysteine and the closing phenylalanine or tryptophan. The D gene is left open where the match is weak.

TRBJ2-1 TRBV7-3 TRBD1 CASSPGQGANEQFF
TRBJ2-3 TRBV12-3/TRBV12-4 NA CASRPEGADTQYF
TRBJ1-4 TRBV6-5 TRBD1 CASSSDRAYEKLFF
TRBJ2-6 TRBV10-3 TRBD1 CAIGRTGKTSGANVLTF
TRBJ2-6 TRBV2 TRBD1 CASSENPARGHGANVLTF
TRBJ1-3 TRBV6-5 NA CASTQTGNTIYF
TRBJ1-4 TRBV5-4 NA CASSFDPATNEKLFF
TRBJ2-2 TRBV5-1 TRBD1 CASSWGTDTGELFF
TRBJ2-7 TRBV5-4 NA CASSEGVRDEQYF
TRBJ2-2 TRBV5-1 TRBD1 CASSGGQGKGELFF
TRBJ1-1 TRBV10-3 TRBD1 CAITRQGANTEAFF
TRBJ2-3 TRBV7-9 TRBD2 CASSLELLAGEDTQYF
TRBJ2-7 TRBV27 TRBD2 CASSLSLAGGNSYEQYF
TRBJ2-7 TRBV21-1 NA CASSKNGGDRGNPYEQYF
TRBJ1-5 TRBV6-1 TRBD1 CASSEGRQGTEPQHF
TRBJ1-5 TRBV19 NA CASSMGGNNQPQHF
TRBJ2-2 TRBV3-1/TRBV3-2 TRBD2 CASSGTSGRTGELFF
TRBJ2-3 TRBV5-1 NA CASSPERARFTDTQYF
TRBJ2-3 TRBV30 NA CAWSMGGSLDTQYF
TRBJ1-3 TRBV13 TRBD1 CASSSTGNTIYF
TRBJ2-7 TRBV11-2 NA CASSPNLETSSYEQYF
TRBJ2-1 TRBV25-1 NA CASSGLQGSEGEQFF
TRBJ2-7 TRBV18 TRBD1 CASATRTGGGEQYF
TRBJ2-3 TRBV5-1 NA CASSRQGDTDTQYF
TRBJ2-2 TRBV20-1 NA CSASLPRMNTGELFF
TRBJ2-6 TRBV4-2 TRBD1 CASSQGDRGLAGANVLTF
TRBJ1-2 TRBV7-8 TRBD1 CASSQPGGAMNYGYTF